This T cell receptor beta chain was documented in a study of blood T cells in healthy people across ages. This CDR3 contains 15 residues. Germline trimming cut 5 bases from V and 3 bases from J; bases unmatched to any gene: 7. Looked up from germline, CDR1 is SGHAT and CDR2 is FQNNGV. A J-beta primer mix and a sample-barcoded 5' primer were used in a second PCR of roughly 6 to 11 cycles. The authors tagged each cDNA molecule using a template-switch adaptor with 12 random nucleotides. MiXCR, run by TCRdb on the 5' RACE reads, gives a single entry per CDR3 protein. The sample has about a million distinct CDR3 sequences, just over 50% seen once.

Sequencing input: blood. The chain employs TRBV11-2 and TRBJ2-3; 8 nucleotides match TRBD1. The TCR comes from a woman aged 60 to 75 in good health. The CDR3 reads CASSRTRGRTDTQYF. Written as DNA, the CDR3 is TGTGCCAGCAGCCGGACCAGGGGGCGTACAGATACGCAGTATTTT.